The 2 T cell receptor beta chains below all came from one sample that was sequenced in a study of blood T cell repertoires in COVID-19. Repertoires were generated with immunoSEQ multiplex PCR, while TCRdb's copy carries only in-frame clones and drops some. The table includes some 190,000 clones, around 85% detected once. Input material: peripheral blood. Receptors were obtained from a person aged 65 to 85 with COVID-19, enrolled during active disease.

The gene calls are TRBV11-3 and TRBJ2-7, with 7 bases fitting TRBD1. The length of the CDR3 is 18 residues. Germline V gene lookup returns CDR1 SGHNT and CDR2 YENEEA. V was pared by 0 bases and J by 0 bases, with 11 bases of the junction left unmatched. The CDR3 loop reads CASSLDKVGDSPSYEQYF. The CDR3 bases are TGTGCCAGCAGCTTAGATAAAGTGGGGGACAGTCCCTCCTACGAGCAGTACTTC.

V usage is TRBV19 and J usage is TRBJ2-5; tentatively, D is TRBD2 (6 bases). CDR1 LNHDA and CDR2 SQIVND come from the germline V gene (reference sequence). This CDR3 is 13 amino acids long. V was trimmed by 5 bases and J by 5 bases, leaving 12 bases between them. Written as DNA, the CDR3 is TGTGCCAGTAGTGCGGGACTGCGGGAGACCCAGTACTTC. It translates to CASSAGLRETQYF. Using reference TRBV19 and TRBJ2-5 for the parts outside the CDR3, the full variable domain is DGGITQSPKYLFRKEGQNVTLSCEQNLNHDAMYWYRQDPGQGLRLIYYSQIVNDFQKGDIAEGYSVSREKKESFPLTVTSAQKNPTAFYLCASSAGLRETQYFGPGTRLLVL.